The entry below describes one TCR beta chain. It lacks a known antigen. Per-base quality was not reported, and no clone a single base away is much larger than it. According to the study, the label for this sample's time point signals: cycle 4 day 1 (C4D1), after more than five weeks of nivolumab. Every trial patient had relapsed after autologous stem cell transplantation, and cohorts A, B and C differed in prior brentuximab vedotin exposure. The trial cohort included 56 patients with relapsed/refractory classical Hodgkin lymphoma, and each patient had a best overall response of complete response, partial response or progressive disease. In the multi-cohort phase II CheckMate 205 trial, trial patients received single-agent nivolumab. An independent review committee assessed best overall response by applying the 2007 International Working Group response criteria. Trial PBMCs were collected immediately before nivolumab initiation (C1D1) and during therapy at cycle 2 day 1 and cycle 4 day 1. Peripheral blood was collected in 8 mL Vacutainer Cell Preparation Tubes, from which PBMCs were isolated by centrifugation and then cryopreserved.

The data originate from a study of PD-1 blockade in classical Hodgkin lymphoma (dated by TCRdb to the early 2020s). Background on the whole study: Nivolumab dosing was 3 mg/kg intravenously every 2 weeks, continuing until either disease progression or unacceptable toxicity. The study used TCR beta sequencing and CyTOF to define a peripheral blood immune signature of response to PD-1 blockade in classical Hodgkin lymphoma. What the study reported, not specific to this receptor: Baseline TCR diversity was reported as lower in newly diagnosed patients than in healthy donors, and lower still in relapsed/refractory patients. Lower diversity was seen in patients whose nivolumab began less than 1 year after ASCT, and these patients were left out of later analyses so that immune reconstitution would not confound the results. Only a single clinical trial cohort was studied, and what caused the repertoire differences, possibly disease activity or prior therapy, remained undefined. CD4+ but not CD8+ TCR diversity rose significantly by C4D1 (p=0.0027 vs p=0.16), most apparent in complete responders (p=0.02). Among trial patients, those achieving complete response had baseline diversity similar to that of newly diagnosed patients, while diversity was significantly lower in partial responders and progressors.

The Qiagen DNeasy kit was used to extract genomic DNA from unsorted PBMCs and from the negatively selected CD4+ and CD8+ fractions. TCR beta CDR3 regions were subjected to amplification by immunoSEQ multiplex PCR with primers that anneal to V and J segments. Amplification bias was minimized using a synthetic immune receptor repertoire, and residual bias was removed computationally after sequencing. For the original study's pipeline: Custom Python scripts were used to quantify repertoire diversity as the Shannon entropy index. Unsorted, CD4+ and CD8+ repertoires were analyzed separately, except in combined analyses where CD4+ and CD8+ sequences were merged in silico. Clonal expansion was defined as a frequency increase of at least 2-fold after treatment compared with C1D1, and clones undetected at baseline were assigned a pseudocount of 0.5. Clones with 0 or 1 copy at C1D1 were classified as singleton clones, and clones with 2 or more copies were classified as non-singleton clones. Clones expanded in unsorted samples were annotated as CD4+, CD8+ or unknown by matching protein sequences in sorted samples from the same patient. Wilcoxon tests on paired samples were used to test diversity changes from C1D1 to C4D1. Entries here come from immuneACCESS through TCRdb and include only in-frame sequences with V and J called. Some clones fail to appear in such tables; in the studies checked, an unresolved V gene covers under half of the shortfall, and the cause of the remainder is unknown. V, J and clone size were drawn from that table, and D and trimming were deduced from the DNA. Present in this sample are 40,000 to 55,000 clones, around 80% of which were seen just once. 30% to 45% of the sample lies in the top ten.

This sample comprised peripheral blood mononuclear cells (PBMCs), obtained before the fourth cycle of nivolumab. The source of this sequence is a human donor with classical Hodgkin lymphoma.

This receptor carries the CDR3 CAISTSGQQPQHF. The sequence in DNA is TGTGCCATCAGTACGAGCGGGCAACAGCCCCAGCATTTT. The chain joins TRBV10-3 to TRBJ1-5; no D gene call is confident. CDR1 and CDR2 are read off the germline V gene as ENHRY and SYGVKD. The CDR3 runs 13 amino acids, cysteine and phenylalanine included. The DNA shown is the 39-base CDR3, in frame from base 1. V was cut back by 5 bases and J by 7 bases, leaving a gap of 12 bases between them.